This T cell receptor beta chain was documented in a study of cytomegalovirus exposure and HLA in healthy donors. Study-wide results and limits: The authors judged a highly shared variant cluster likely a sequencing artifact.

Trimming took 5 bases from V and 4 from J, leaving 12 bases between them. This CDR3 contains 14 residues. Germline-derived CDR1 and CDR2 are MDHEN and SYDVKM. A note on this clone: Its antigen is undetermined.

The PCR ran on 60 Vbeta and 13 Jbeta primers. Clones were sequenced by immunoSEQ multiplex PCR, and TCRdb holds only the in-frame ones, with some missing. The sample totals about 70,000 clones. Sample: PBMCs. This chain connects TRBV28 to TRBJ2-1, with D possibly TRBD2 on 5 matching bases. The source of this sequence is a female donor in good health and CMV-seropositive. The CDR3 protein is CASSPQRTYNEQFF. CDR3 DNA sequence: TGTGCCAGCAGTCCTCAGCGGACGTACAATGAGCAGTTCTTC.